Listed below are T cell receptor beta chains from one sample, sequenced in a study of T cell responses to AZD1222 COVID-19 vaccine. Here immunoSEQ multiplex PCR was the method, and the copy in TCRdb shows in-frame clones only, minus some. The table records over 150,000 clones, around nine tenths of them present only once. Material: peripheral blood, obtained on day 0 of AZD1222 vaccination. Source of these receptors: an adult in good health. CDR3s include the opening cysteine and the closing phenylalanine or tryptophan. Fields, in order: J gene, CDR3 length, D gene, clone size, V gene, CDR3 protein, CDR3 DNA. The D gene is left open where the match is weak. Not every row has a clone size; where given, it reads once, few, many or a size class.

TRBJ1-6	15	NA	once	TRBV7-8	CASSEDSYTASPLHF	TGTGCCAGCAGCGAGGACAGTTATACGGCTTCACCCCTCCACTTT
TRBJ1-1	13	NA	NA	TRBV6-2/TRBV6-3	CASSYQRDTEAFF	TGTGCCAGCAGTTACCAGCGGGACACTGAAGCTTTCTTT
TRBJ2-1	17	NA	NA	TRBV6-6	CASSPLVGQIAYNEQFF	TGTGCCAGCAGTCCCCTAGTCGGACAGATCGCCTACAATGAGCAGTTCTTC
TRBJ2-1	12	NA	few	TRBV10-2	CASSGQGGLQFF	TGCGCCAGCAGCGGTCAGGGGGGCCTTCAGTTCTTC
TRBJ1-1	17	TRBD1	few	TRBV10-3	CAISELRRGKMNTEAFF	TGTGCCATCAGTGAGTTGCGCAGGGGGAAAATGAACACTGAAGCTTTCTTT
TRBJ2-5	15	TRBD1	NA	TRBV4-1	CASSQSGQAKETQYF	TGCGCCAGCAGCCAGTCCGGACAGGCCAAAGAGACCCAGTACTTC
TRBJ1-2	12	NA	once	TRBV15	CATSRDLYGYTF	TGTGCCACCAGCAGGGACCTCTATGGCTACACCTTC
TRBJ2-1	18	TRBD2	NA	TRBV19	CASSMTSGGAGFIDEQFF	TGTGCCAGTAGTATGACTAGCGGGGGGGCCGGTTTCATAGATGAGCAGTTCTTC
TRBJ1-1	12	TRBD1	NA	TRBV5-1	CASSTGQGEAFF	TGCGCCAGCAGCACAGGACAGGGTGAAGCTTTCTTT
TRBJ1-4	14	TRBD1	NA	TRBV2	CASRTGTGNEKLFF	TGTGCCAGCAGGACCGGGACAGGGAATGAAAAACTGTTTTTT
TRBJ2-1	17	TRBD2	NA	TRBV18	CASSQPTSGGPYNEQFF	TGTGCCAGCTCACAACCGACTAGCGGGGGTCCGTACAATGAGCAGTTCTTC
TRBJ1-5	14	NA	NA	TRBV18	CASSWAQINQPQHF	TGTGCCAGCTCATGGGCTCAGATAAATCAGCCCCAGCATTTT
TRBJ2-7	17	TRBD1	NA	TRBV6-2/TRBV6-3	CASSYSVPRQGTYEQYF	TGTGCCAGCAGTTACTCTGTTCCGAGACAGGGAACCTACGAGCAGTACTTC
TRBJ2-1	18	NA	NA	TRBV24-1	CATSDTGFSEGSYNEQFF	TGTGCCACCAGTGATACGGGTTTTTCGGAGGGGTCGTACAATGAGCAGTTCTTC
TRBJ1-2	13	TRBD1	once	TRBV7-2	CASSPTGDHGYTF	TGTGCCAGCAGCCCTACAGGGGACCATGGCTACACCTTC
TRBJ2-2	12	NA	NA	TRBV11-3	CASSRETGELFF	TGTGCCAGCAGCCGTGAGACCGGGGAGCTGTTTTTT
TRBJ1-1	14	NA	NA	TRBV28	CASSSPAGATEAFF	TGTGCCAGCAGTTCCCCCGCCGGGGCCACTGAAGCTTTCTTT
TRBJ2-7	16	TRBD1	few	TRBV4-1	CASSQNRGRRSLEQYF	TGCGCCAGCAGCCAGAACAGGGGACGTAGATCTTTAGAGCAGTACTTC
TRBJ2-3	16	TRBD2	NA	TRBV7-3	CASSLMAGLAGDTQYF	TGTGCCAGCAGCTTAATGGCCGGACTAGCGGGTGATACGCAGTATTTT
TRBJ1-2	17	NA	NA	TRBV7-9	CASSPNPPGSSTDGYTF	TGTGCCAGCAGCCCCAACCCCCCGGGAAGCTCGACCGATGGCTACACCTTC
TRBJ1-1	13	TRBD1	NA	TRBV24-1	CATRGQGNTEAFF	TGTGCCACCAGGGGACAGGGGAACACTGAAGCTTTCTTT
TRBJ1-2	13	NA	once	TRBV12-3/TRBV12-4	CASSSRDTYGYTF	TGTGCCAGCAGTTCCCGGGACACCTATGGCTACACCTTC
TRBJ1-3	13	NA	NA	TRBV4-2	CASSPSGQWAIYF	TGTGCCAGCAGCCCTTCGGGCCAGTGGGCCATATATTTT
TRBJ2-5	15	TRBD1	NA	TRBV6-2/TRBV6-3	CASCLNQGARETQYF	TGTGCCAGCTGCCTGAATCAGGGGGCGCGGGAGACCCAGTACTTC
TRBJ1-5	15	NA	NA	TRBV19	CASKREGESYQPQHF	TGTGCCAGTAAGAGGGAGGGAGAGAGTTATCAGCCCCAGCATTTT
TRBJ1-5	14	NA	NA	TRBV2	CASTGLRGAQPQHF	TGTGCCAGCACGGGATTAAGGGGGGCCCAGCCCCAGCATTTT
TRBJ2-7	15	NA	NA	TRBV2	CASSEVGGLSYEQYF	TGTGCCAGCAGTGAGGTGGGGGGCCTCTCCTACGAGCAGTACTTC
TRBJ2-1	15	NA	NA	TRBV28	CASRGKLMTYNEQFF	TGTGCCAGCAGAGGGAAGCTGATGACCTACAATGAGCAGTTCTTC
TRBJ2-1	15	TRBD1	NA	TRBV18	CASSPQDRGRGEQFF	TGTGCCAGCTCACCACAGGACAGGGGGCGAGGGGAGCAGTTCTTC
TRBJ1-1	15	NA	NA	TRBV6-2/TRBV6-3	CASSVYRLRYAEAFF	TGTGCCAGCAGTGTGTACAGGTTGCGATACGCTGAAGCTTTCTTT
TRBJ1-1	16	TRBD1	NA	TRBV28	CASSQGGGVGNTEAFF	TGTGCCAGCAGTCAAGGGGGCGGGGTGGGGAACACTGAAGCTTTCTTT
TRBJ1-2	14	TRBD1	NA	TRBV28	CASRTGGTNYGYTF	TGTGCCAGCAGGACAGGGGGGACAAACTATGGCTACACCTTC
TRBJ1-6	15	TRBD1	NA	TRBV10-1	CASSWTGRQNSPLHF	TGCGCCAGCAGCTGGACAGGGCGGCAGAATTCACCCCTCCACTTT
TRBJ1-2	12	NA	NA	TRBV29-1	CSVGTLNYGYTF	TGCAGCGTTGGGACCTTAAACTATGGCTACACCTTC
TRBJ1-3	17	TRBD1	NA	TRBV4-2	CASSQDGTGGAGNTIYF	TGTGCCAGCAGCCAAGACGGAACAGGGGGCGCTGGAAACACCATATATTTT
TRBJ1-6	13	NA	NA	TRBV19	CASSIRLNSPLHF	TGTGCCAGTAGTATCCGCCTAAATTCACCCCTCCACTTT
TRBJ2-4	14	TRBD1	NA	TRBV11-3	CASSSRTGKNIQYF	TGTGCCAGCAGCTCAAGGACAGGGAAAAACATTCAGTACTTC
TRBJ1-3	15	TRBD1	NA	TRBV5-5	CASSLTGGDGNTIYF	TGTGCCAGCAGCTTGACAGGGGGCGATGGAAACACCATATATTTT
TRBJ1-4	15	NA	NA	TRBV2	CASSVEGTTNEKLFF	TGTGCCAGCAGTGTGGAGGGGACCACTAATGAAAAACTGTTTTTT
TRBJ1-1	14	NA	NA	TRBV6-5	CASRLTVANTEAFF	TGTGCCAGCAGACTGACAGTAGCAAACACTGAAGCTTTCTTT
TRBJ2-5	12	NA	NA	TRBV29-1	CSPQWRSGTQYF	TGCAGCCCCCAGTGGAGGAGTGGGACCCAGTACTTC
TRBJ2-5	15	TRBD2	NA	TRBV4-3	CASSQGTSGRETQYF	TGCGCCAGCAGCCAGGGGACTAGCGGGCGAGAGACCCAGTACTTC
TRBJ1-5	15	TRBD1	NA	TRBV2	CASSGDSSVRQPQHF	TGTGCCAGCAGCGGGGACAGCTCTGTCAGGCAGCCCCAGCATTTT
TRBJ1-4	16	TRBD1	once	TRBV5-4	CASSSSGTGRNEKLFF	TGTGCCAGCAGCTCCTCCGGGACAGGGAGAAATGAAAAACTGTTTTTT
TRBJ2-3	15	NA	NA	TRBV11-2	CASSLTATNTDTQYF	TGTGCCAGCAGCTTGACAGCAACTAACACAGATACGCAGTATTTT